This T cell receptor (beta chain) was captured in a study of T cells expressing NK-cell markers (dated by TCRdb to the early 2020s). Background on the whole study: Three sorted T-cell subsets (CD3+CD56+NKG2C+, CD3+CD56+NKG2C- and CD3+CD56-NKG2C+) from under 10 donors had their TCR beta-chain repertoires profiled. Seven of the eight sequenced donors were HCMV-seropositive and one was HCMV-seronegative. The eight sequenced donors were randomly selected healthy volunteers, three men and five women. Sequencing of the libraries produced 2 x 150 bp reads on Illumina HiSeq 2000/2500, MiSeq or NextSeq. The full study reports these points: Whether the expanded NKG2C-expressing T cell clones were specific for HCMV antigens remained unclear. Those dominant clonotypes were again the most abundant among CD3+CD56-NKG2C+ cells in a few donors, at roughly 25-65%. In roughly 6 donors, the dominant CD3+CD56+NKG2C+ clonotypes were found to rank among the top 10 CD8+ clonotypes and to make up roughly 1.0-7.0% of CD8+ T cells.

Looking up the germline V gene (reference sequence) yields CDR1 LGHDT and CDR2 YNNKEL. From the cysteine through the phenylalanine, the CDR3 covers 13 amino acids. The DNA is not on file. Details on this clonotype: Its antigen is not yet known.

HCMV serostatus was determined by detecting HCMV-specific IgG in serum with a commercial ELISA kit. Ficoll density gradient centrifugation was used to isolate peripheral blood mononuclear cells from blood. TCRdb names Illumina HiSeq 2000 as the instrument used. 5'RACE template switching, by which a universal primer site and unique molecular identifiers were added, was used to make TCR beta cDNA libraries. cDNA synthesis was primed from the TCR beta constant segment and was followed by two successive PCR amplification steps. Under the source paper's analysis protocol: MIGEC handled demultiplexing of the reads and grouping by UMI, while MiTCR was used to assemble and quantify clonotypes. Only TCR cDNA sequences supported by at least two reads were kept to exclude erroneous sequences. The tcR package was used for downstream repertoire analysis, and clonotypes were matched across fractions by CDR3 nucleotide sequence plus V segment. VDJmatch was used to annotate antigen specificity against VDJdb, with one amino acid substitution in CDR3 permitted. Through TCRdb reprocessing, the reads give one entry per CDR3 protein sequence; DNA is omitted. The V and J calls were not made by the authors but by TCRdb's processing. The sample table gives over 100,000 distinct CDR3 sequences. The leading ten clones occupy 15% to 20% of the sample.

The receptor comes from a woman between 18 and 70 years old in good health. Rearrangement joined TRBV3-1 to TRBJ2-1; TCRdb's D call of TRBD1 is untestable without DNA. The sequencing input was blood T cells: a sorted CD56 or NKG2C T cell subset, CD4+ or CD8+ T cells, or bulk PBMC T cells (not recorded which). The CDR3 sequence is CASSPGTGNEQFF.